This T cell receptor (beta chain) is from a study of blood T cells in healthy people across ages. Overall study findings and caveats: A roughly linear fall in TCR beta diversity per million T cells was seen with increasing age. Greater diversity and more naive CD4+ cells were seen in long-lived donors than in aged donors.

CDR1 is SGHTA and CDR2 is FQGNSA in the germline V gene. The CDR3 totals 17 residues. In regard to this clonotype: Its matching antigen is unknown. A read error may be the cause here, since a much bigger clone is one base away.

PBMCs numbering at least 6.5 million were isolated per sample. It was with a sample-barcoded 5' primer and a J-beta primer mix that a second PCR of roughly 7 to 12 cycles was run. From the 5' RACE reads, TCRdb called clonotypes with MiXCR, one entry per CDR3 protein. Here the sample spans about 830,000 distinct CDR3 sequences, roughly 60% being singletons. This clonotype originated in a man younger than 40 in good health. The sample taken for sequencing was blood. The rearrangement links TRBV7-2 to TRBJ2-1; 7 bases align to TRBD2. The CDR3: CANSLAPSGTSYNEQFF. The CDR3 nucleotides read TGTGCCAACAGCTTAGCGCCTAGCGGCACGTCCTACAATGAGCAGTTCTTC.